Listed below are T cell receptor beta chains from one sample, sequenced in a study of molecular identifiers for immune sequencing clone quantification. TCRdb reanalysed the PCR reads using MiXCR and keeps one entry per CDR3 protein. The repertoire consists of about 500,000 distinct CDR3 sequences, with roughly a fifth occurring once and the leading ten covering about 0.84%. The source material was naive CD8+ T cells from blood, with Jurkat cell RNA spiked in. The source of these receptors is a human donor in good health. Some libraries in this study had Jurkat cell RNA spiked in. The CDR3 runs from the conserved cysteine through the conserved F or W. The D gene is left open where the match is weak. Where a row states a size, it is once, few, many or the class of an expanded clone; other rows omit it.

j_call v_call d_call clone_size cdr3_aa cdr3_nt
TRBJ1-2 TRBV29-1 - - CSVEVMGIIGYTF TGCAGCGTTGAAGTCATGGGAATAATTGGCTACACCTTC
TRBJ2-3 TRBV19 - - CASTPLGASSTDTQYF TGTGCCAGTACCCCACTGGGGGCCAGTAGCACAGATACGCAGTATTTT
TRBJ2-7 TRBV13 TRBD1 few CASSPRDRVSYEQYF TGTGCCAGCAGCCCACGGGACAGGGTGTCCTACGAGCAGTACTTC
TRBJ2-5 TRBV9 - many CASSVDIQETQYF TGTGCCAGCAGCGTCGACATACAAGAGACCCAGTACTTC
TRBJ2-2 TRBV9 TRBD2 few CASSVAGLAGPGELFF TGTGCCAGCAGCGTAGCGGGACTAGCGGGACCCGGGGAGCTGTTTTTT
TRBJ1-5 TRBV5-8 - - CASSLAFRDERQPQHF TGTGCCAGCAGCTTGGCCTTCAGGGACGAACGACAGCCCCAGCATTTT
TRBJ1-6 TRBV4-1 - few CASSQDEGPSPLHF TGCGCCAGCAGCCAAGATGAGGGCCCTTCACCCCTCCACTTT
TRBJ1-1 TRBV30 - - CAWSPVNTEAFF TGTGCCTGGAGCCCGGTGAACACTGAAGCTTTCTTT
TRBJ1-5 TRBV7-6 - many CASSLDLGFGQPQHF TGTGCCAGCAGCTTAGACTTGGGGTTTGGGCAGCCCCAGCATTTT
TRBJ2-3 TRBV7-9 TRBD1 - CASGPRDSRTDTQYF TGTGCCAGCGGCCCCCGGGACAGTCGAACAGATACGCAGTATTTT
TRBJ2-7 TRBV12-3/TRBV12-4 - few CASSPLGKGSYEQYF TGTGCCAGCAGCCCCCTCGGGAAGGGATCCTACGAGCAGTACTTC
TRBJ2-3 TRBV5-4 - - CASNTLADAVDTLYF TGCGCCAGCAACACATTAGCGGACGCGGTAGATACGCTGTATTTT
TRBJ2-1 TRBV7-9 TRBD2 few CASSLGSGSWNEQFF TGTGCCAGCAGCTTAGGTAGCGGGAGTTGGAATGAGCAGTTCTTC
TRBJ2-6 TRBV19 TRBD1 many CASSFGQGAPGANVLTF TGTGCCAGTAGTTTCGGGCAGGGGGCGCCTGGGGCCAACGTCCTGACTTTC
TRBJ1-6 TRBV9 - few CASSAHRTIRSSPLHF TGTGCCAGCAGCGCCCATCGGACCATACGGTCGTCACCCCTCCACTTT
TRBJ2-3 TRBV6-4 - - CASSLGLTNTQYF TGTGCCAGCAGCTTGGGACTCACCAATACGCAGTATTTT